Following are 32 T cell receptor beta chains from one sample sequenced in a study of cytomegalovirus exposure and HLA in healthy donors. This PCR relied on a set of 60 Vbeta primers and 13 Jbeta primers. Method: immunoSEQ multiplex PCR; TCRdb's copy keeps in-frame clones and lacks some. The sample lists some 120,000 clones, roughly three quarters seen once, with less than 4% in the top ten. Input material: PBMCs. The receptors come from a man between 25 and 39 years old in good health and CMV-seronegative.

This clone has just one count. The rearrangement uses TRBV4-3 and TRBJ2-7; TRBD1 matches 10 bases. This CDR3 comprises 16 residues. J was trimmed by 2 bases and V by 4 bases; bases with no gene match: 8. Germline assignment: CDR1 LGHNA and CDR2 YSLEER. The CDR3 loop is CASSPGQGGHPYEQYF. The CDR3 DNA follows: TGCGCCAGCAGCCCAGGACAGGGGGGTCATCCCTACGAGCAGTACTTC.

This clone has only a few counts. This chain joins TRBV29-1 and TRBJ2-1; TRBD1 matches at 9 bases. In germline, CDR1 is SQVTM, CDR2 ANQGSEA. V was pared by 7 bases and J by 2 bases, with 6 bases of the junction left unmatched. The CDR3 totals 14 residues. The CDR3 here is CSAIGTGTYNEQFF. Written as DNA, the CDR3 is TGCAGCGCAATCGGGACAGGGACCTACAATGAGCAGTTCTTC.

V gene TRBV19 combines with J gene TRBJ1-2; tentative D call: TRBD1 (5 bases). V was trimmed by 8 bases and J by 1 base, leaving 14 bases between them. Germline V gene lookup returns CDR1 LNHDA and CDR2 SQIVND (reference sequence). The CDR3 covers 14 residues. DNA for the CDR3: TGTGCCAGTGCCCGGGACTTCATTAACTATGGCTACACCTTC. Translation gives CASARDFINYGYTF.

This chain links TRBV27 with TRBJ2-3; TRBD2 matches at 8 bases. The V and J ends lost 6 bases and 2 bases, in that order; junction bases with no gene match: 16. The length of the CDR3 is 18 residues. In germline, CDR1 is MNHEY, CDR2 SMNVEV (reference sequence). For the CDR3, the DNA is TGTGCCAGCAGGTCACTCGCGGGGGGCTTGGTGACCACAGATACGCAGTATTTT. Its translation: CASRSLAGGLVTTDTQYF.

V gene TRBV7-8 combines with J gene TRBJ2-1; a weak D match, TRBD2 (5 bases). Trimming took 4 bases from V and 4 from J, leaving 8 bases between them. Per the germline V gene, CDR1 is SGHVS and CDR2 is FQNEAQ. This CDR3 comprises 13 residues. The CDR3 DNA reads TGTGCCAGCAGCTCTACTAGATACAATGAGCAGTTCTTC. It specifies CASSSTRYNEQFF.

J is TRBJ1-1 and V is TRBV11-2, with TRBD1 matching over 7 bases. This CDR3 region has 13 residues. Looked up from germline, CDR1 is SGHAT and CDR2 is FQNNGV. Unmatched junction bases numbered 4, after V lost 2 bases and J lost 7 bases. In nucleotides, the CDR3 is TGTGCCAGCAGCTTAAAAGGGGGCGGTGAAGCTTTCTTT. Translating gives CASSLKGGGEAFF.

The chain joins TRBV7-9 to TRBJ1-3; 11 bases align to TRBD1. The germline gives CDR1 SEHNR, CDR2 FQNEAQ (reference sequence). Unmatched junction bases numbered 1, after V lost 4 bases and J lost 2 bases. CDR3 length equals 15 residues. The CDR3 sequence is CASSSGQGAGNTIYF. The CDR3 DNA is TGTGCCAGCAGCTCGGGACAGGGGGCTGGAAACACCATATATTTT.

This clone was observed a few times. The chain employs TRBV9 and TRBJ2-6; possible D gene TRBD2, 6 bases. Germline assignment: CDR1 SGDLS and CDR2 YYNGEE. The CDR3 is 16 residues long. Trimming cost V 7 bases and J 3 bases, with 17 bases left between them. CDR3 in amino acids: CASSELGGDGANVLTF. The CDR3 DNA follows: TGTGCCAGCTCTGAGCTCGGGGGTGATGGGGCCAACGTCCTGACTTTC.

The V call is TRBV7-2, the J call TRBJ2-7, with D perhaps matching TRBD1 (5 bases). Germline CDR1 SGHTA, CDR2 FQGNSA. Trimming took off 1 base at V and 3 bases at J, with 10 bases between the two ends. The CDR3 totals 14 residues. Here the CDR3 DNA reads TGTGCCAGCAGCTTAGGGGGCACCATCTACGAGCAGTACTTC. Translated: CASSLGGTIYEQYF.

CDR3 region: CASSLLAPHTDTQYF. The CDR3, as DNA: TGTGCCAGCAGCTTATTAGCTCCCCACACAGATACGCAGTATTTT. The chain links TRBV7-9 to TRBJ2-3; D is unresolved. The germline gives CDR1 SEHNR, CDR2 FQNEAQ (reference sequence). V lost 2 bases and J 2 bases, leaving 11 bases between the germline ends. This CDR3 is built from 15 residues.

The chain joins TRBV11-2 to TRBJ1-1, with D uncertain. The CDR3 contains 14 residues. V lost 4 bases and J lost 1, with 10 bases in between. Germline CDR1 is SGHAT and CDR2 is FQNNGV. The DNA of the CDR3 is TGTGCCAGCAGCTCCTTGCCAGAGAACACTGAAGCTTTCTTT. It translates to CASSSLPENTEAFF. Full variable domain (missing parts from reference TRBV11-2 and TRBJ1-1): EAGVAQSPRYKIIEKRQSVAFWCNPISGHATLYWYQQILGQGPKLLIQFQNNGVVDDSQLPKDRFSAERLKGVDSTLKIQPAKLEDSAVYLCASSSLPENTEAFFGQGTRLTVV.

About this clone itself: Mismatch with germline at one junction end may stem from a read error. Here the CDR3 reads CASSAEGGNSEAFF. The CDR3 region has the DNA TGTGCCAGCAGCGCCGAGGGGGGGAACTCTGAAGCTTTCTTT. The genes are TRBV7-2 and TRBJ1-1; a possible D gene is TRBD1 (6 bases). Germline CDR1 and CDR2: SGHTA and FQGNSA. The CDR3 spans 14 residues.

This sequence joins TRBV6-5 and TRBJ2-7, with 9 bases that match TRBD1. The germline V gene encodes CDR1 MNHEY and CDR2 SVGAGI. The CDR3 totals 15 residues. V gave up 6 bases and J gave up 3 bases; unmatched junction bases: 9. DNA of the CDR3: TGTGCCAGCAGCCCCGGGACAGGGAACCGCTACGAGCAGTACTTC. Translated, it gives CASSPGTGNRYEQYF.

The chain is built from TRBV7-9 and TRBJ2-1; 10 nucleotides align to TRBD1. Trimming cost V 8 bases and J 5 bases; bases outside gene matches: 12. This CDR3 is 16 amino acids long. The V gene's germline CDR1 is SEHNR and CDR2 FQNEAQ (reference sequence). The CDR3 region is CASGSPSGTGDNEQFF. The CDR3 DNA follows: TGTGCCAGCGGTTCACCCTCCGGGACAGGGGACAATGAGCAGTTCTTC.

The chain has TRBV4-3 and TRBJ2-2; tentative D call: TRBD1 (6 bases). Trimming removed 0 bases from V and 6 bases from J, with 11 bases in between. This CDR3 has 15 amino acids. The germline V gene has CDR1 LGHNA and CDR2 YSLEER. CDR3 sequence reads: CASSQENRVAGELFF. In DNA form, the CDR3 reads TGCGCCAGCAGCCAAGAAAACAGGGTGGCCGGGGAGCTGTTTTTT.

This chain links TRBV9 with TRBJ2-1, with 9 bases that match TRBD2. This CDR3 comprises 16 residues. Germline CDR1 and CDR2: SGDLS and YYNGEE. V was pared by 3 bases and J by 9 bases, with 13 bases of the junction left unmatched. CDR3 sequence: CASSAQASGRNGEQFF. The CDR3 coding sequence is TGTGCCAGCAGCGCACAGGCCAGCGGGAGGAATGGTGAGCAGTTCTTC.

V and J are TRBV4-2 and TRBJ2-5, with 8 bases fitting TRBD2. The ends lost 0 bases at V and 4 bases at J; junction bases unmatched: 7. This CDR3 comprises 16 residues. Looked up from germline, CDR1 is LGHNA and CDR2 is YNFKEQ. The CDR3 DNA reads TGTGCCAGCAGCCAAGAGGGGACTAGTTCGAGAGAGACCCAGTACTTC. Protein sequence: CASSQEGTSSRETQYF.

This chain uses TRBV5-1 with TRBJ2-2; 15 bases match TRBD2. Germline values: CDR1 SGHRS, CDR2 YFSETQ. The V and J ends lost 4 bases and 5 bases, in that order; junction bases with no gene match: 15. The CDR3 runs to 20 residues. CDR3 nucleotide sequence: TGCGCCAGCAGCCTGTTTCCCCCGGGACTAGCGGGAGGAGGAACCGGGGAGCTGTTTTTT. Its translation: CASSLFPPGLAGGGTGELFF. Full variable domain (missing parts from reference TRBV5-1 and TRBJ2-2): KAGVTQTPRYLIKTRGQQVTLSCSPISGHRSVSWYQQTPGQGLQFLFEYFSETQRNKGNFPGRFSGRQFSNSRSEMNVSTLELGDSALYLCASSLFPPGLAGGGTGELFFGEGSRLTVL.

V gene TRBV5-4 combines with J gene TRBJ2-5; the match to TRBD2 covers 7 bases. CDR1 is SGHNT and CDR2 is YYREEE in the germline V gene (reference sequence). V lost 2 bases, J lost 1 base, and 5 bases stayed unmatched. The CDR3 is 15 amino acids. The CDR3 DNA follows: TGTGCCAGCAGCTTCGGCGGGGGAGTCCAAGAGACCCAGTACTTC. This translates into CASSFGGGVQETQYF.

This chain connects TRBV2 to TRBJ2-7, with 8 nucleotides matching TRBD2. The trim removed 11 bases at V and 1 base at J, leaving 7 bases unmatched. The germline V gene encodes CDR1 SNHLY and CDR2 FYNNEI. The CDR3 is made up of 13 amino acids. CDR3 bases: TGTGCCGGTTTGCGGGAGGAGTCCTACGAGCAGTACTTC. Protein product: CAGLREESYEQYF. Looking up the rest from reference TRBV2 and TRBJ2-7 gives the full variable domain: EPEVTQTPSHQVTQMGQEVILRCVPISNHLYFYWYRQILGQKVEFLVSFYNNEISEKSEIFDDQFSVERPDGSNFTLKIRSTKLEDSAMYFCAGLREESYEQYFGPGTRLTVT.

The chain carries TRBV4-3 and TRBJ1-2, with 8 positions matching TRBD1. Germline assignment: CDR1 LGHNA and CDR2 YSLEER. The CDR3 spans 15 residues. Trimming removed 1 base from V and 4 bases from J; junction bases left unmatched: 5. The CDR3 DNA is TGCGCCAGCAGCCAAGCAGGGGGCAGGTCCTATGGCTACACCTTC. Encoded protein: CASSQAGGRSYGYTF.

The gene calls are TRBV18 and TRBJ2-7; 7 nucleotides match TRBD1. Germline values: CDR1 KGHSH, CDR2 LQKENI. Trimming removed 6 bases from V and 4 bases from J; junction bases left unmatched: 9. The CDR3 has 14 amino acids. The CDR3 DNA reads TGTGCCAGCTCCCCAGGACAGGCAGGGTACGAGCAGTACTTC. This sequence encodes CASSPGQAGYEQYF.

This clone was recorded at least ten times. The chain employs TRBV7-9 and TRBJ1-1, with D unclear. Germline V gives CDR1 SEHNR, CDR2 FQNEAQ (reference sequence). Trimming shortened V by 0 bases and J by 1 base, and 9 bases separated the two germline ends. The CDR3 length is 15 residues. The CDR3 DNA is TGTGCCAGCAGCTTAGCGTTAACAGCGAACACTGAAGCTTTCTTT. It translates to CASSLALTANTEAFF.

The chain is built from TRBV5-1 and TRBJ2-3; maybe TRBD1 (6 bases). V was trimmed by 0 bases and J by 3 bases, leaving 14 bases between them. The CDR3 has 16 amino acids. Germline V gives CDR1 SGHRS, CDR2 YFSETQ. The chain's CDR3 is CASSLGSRGSTDTQYF. The CDR3 coding sequence is TGCGCCAGCAGCTTGGGGTCCAGGGGTTCGACAGATACGCAGTATTTT.

The V gene is TRBV15, the J gene TRBJ2-2, with 7 bases fitting TRBD2. This CDR3 comprises 15 residues. Losses at the gene ends were 5 bases for V and 6 bases for J; bases not matched to a gene: 9. Looked up from germline, CDR1 is LNHNV and CDR2 is YYDKDF (reference sequence). CDR3 DNA: TGTGCCACCAGCGCCCCGGGACTACAGCCCGGGGAGCTGTTTTTT. This encodes CATSAPGLQPGELFF.

V gene TRBV14 combines with J gene TRBJ2-3, with D unclear. From germline, CDR1 is SGHDN and CDR2 FVKESK. V was clipped by 0 bases and J by 1 base, with 8 bases between them. The CDR3 loop spans 15 amino acids. CDR3 sequence: CASSQDASGTDTQYF. CDR3 DNA: TGTGCCAGCAGCCAAGACGCAAGCGGCACAGATACGCAGTATTTT. The full variable domain, with the rest looked up from reference TRBV14 and TRBJ2-3, is EAGVTQFPSHSVIEKGQTVTLRCDPISGHDNLYWYRRVMGKEIKFLLHFVKESKQDESGMPNNRFLAERTGGTYSTLKVQPAELEDSGVYFCASSQDASGTDTQYFGPGTRLTVL.

The chain combines TRBV28 with TRBJ2-6; 7 bases are shared with TRBD1. Germline-derived CDR1 and CDR2 are MDHEN and SYDVKM. Trimming at V came to 6 bases and at J to 4 bases, leaving 6 bases not matched to a gene. This CDR3 is 15 amino acids long. The CDR3 spells CASSLTGTGANVLTF. The DNA for the CDR3 is TGTGCCAGCAGCCTGACAGGGACCGGGGCCAACGTCCTGACTTTC.

The chain links TRBV5-1 to TRBJ2-7; 10 positions match TRBD2. The CDR3 contains 16 residues. Germline V lookup: CDR1 SGHRS, CDR2 YFSETQ. The V and J ends lost 0 bases and 3 bases, in that order; junction bases with no gene match: 6. The CDR3 reads CASSLVLAGPSYEQYF. As DNA, the CDR3 is TGCGCCAGCAGCTTGGTACTAGCGGGACCGAGCTACGAGCAGTACTTC.

The chain recombines TRBV11-2 with TRBJ1-4; D unresolved. The CDR3 runs to 14 residues. Trimming shortened V by 0 bases and J by 13 bases, and 15 bases separated the two germline ends. Germline CDR1 reads SGHAT; CDR2 reads FQNNGV. The CDR3 coding sequence is TGTGCCAGCAGCTTAGACCCGCTCCGGGATTCACTGTTTTTT. It yields the protein CASSLDPLRDSLFF.

The J gene is TRBJ2-3, the V gene TRBV6-6, with 7 bases lining up with TRBD2. The V and J ends lost 6 bases and 4 bases, in that order; junction bases with no gene match: 4. Germline loops: CDR1 MNHNY, CDR2 SVGAGI (reference sequence). The CDR3 runs to 13 residues. The DNA of the CDR3 is TGTGCCAGCAGCCAGCGGGGTTCAGATACGCAGTATTTT. This codes for CASSQRGSDTQYF.

The chain links TRBV4-3 to TRBJ2-2; 9 nucleotides line up with TRBD2. Germline loops: CDR1 LGHNA, CDR2 YSLEER. Trimming cost V 0 bases and J 3 bases; bases outside gene matches: 5. The CDR3 loop spans 17 amino acids. The CDR3 is CASSQDSSGGYTGELFF. The CDR3 DNA is TGCGCCAGCAGCCAAGATTCCAGCGGGGGGTACACCGGGGAGCTGTTTTTT.

The J gene is TRBJ1-4, the V gene TRBV6-5; D gene unclear. V was shortened by 6 bases and J by 7 bases, with 12 bases between the two germline ends. Looked up from germline, CDR1 is MNHEY and CDR2 is SVGAGI. The CDR3 has 13 residues. CDR3 coding DNA: TGTGCCAGCAGCCAAGCCGCGGGTGAAAAACTGTTTTTT. Residues: CASSQAAGEKLFF.